A few counts support the clone carrying this T cell receptor beta chain. Its antigen is not known. This sample is part of a study of T cell repertoires in cytomegalovirus infection. Study at large: It was the public TCR beta signatures that indicated both CMV infection and matching HLA type.

TCRdb re-called the reads through MiXCR, storing one row per CDR3 protein. This table holds approximately 500,000 distinct CDR3 sequences, roughly a third found once. General observations from the study: Dominant in the ex vivo response were TCR beta clonotypes restricted by HLA-C and specific for CMV.

There are 14 residues in the CDR3. Trimming removed 0 bases at V and 7 bases at J, with 9 bases between. CDR1 is MGHRA, CDR2 YSYEKL, per germline. The sample in question was cultured PBMCs, obtained from culture after CMV antigen stimulation. The sequence was obtained from a human donor in good health (CMV status not recorded). Some clones in this sample may be carry-over from other donors' samples. This chain links TRBV4-1 with TRBJ2-2, with no clear D. CDR3: CASSQDPRYGELFF. In DNA, the CDR3 is TGCGCCAGCAGCCAAGATCCGAGGTACGGGGAGCTGTTTTTT.